One sample yielded the 28 T cell receptor beta chains listed below, sequenced in a study of T-cell reconstitution after alpha-beta-depleted transplantation in children. Unique molecular identifiers were incorporated when the TCRbeta library was constructed. TCRdb passed the PCR reads through MiXCR, listing each CDR3 protein once. Among more than 200,000 distinct CDR3 sequences, about 24% were seen once, and the ten largest hold 4% to 5.5%. This material consisted of PBMCs, mostly from graft donor cells, taken 360 days after TCRalphabeta/CD19-depleted stem cell transplant. These receptors all stem from a female patient aged 2-9 years who had a stem cell transplant for congenital amegakaryocytic thrombocytopenia, so the T cells may come from the graft donor.

The V gene is TRBV5-1, the J gene TRBJ1-2; D possibly corresponds to TRBD1 (6 bases). The CDR3 contains 17 residues. V dropped 7 bases and J dropped 0 bases, with 22 bases sitting between them. CDR1 and CDR2 from the germline V gene are SGHRS and YFSETQ. CDR3 protein: CASQRGGHKKANYGYTF. The DNA for the CDR3 is TGCGCCAGCCAAAGAGGGGGACACAAGAAGGCTAACTATGGCTACACCTTC. The variable domain in full, completed from reference TRBV5-1 and TRBJ1-2, reads KAGVTQTPRYLIKTRGQQVTLSCSPISGHRSVSWYQQTPGQGLQFLFEYFSETQRNKGNFPGRFSGRQFSNSRSEMNVSTLELGDSALYLCASQRGGHKKANYGYTFGSGTRLTVV.

V usage is TRBV4-1 and J usage is TRBJ2-7; perhaps TRBD1 as D (5 bases). The CDR3 sequence is 14 residues long. V was cut by 1 base and J by 3 bases, with 10 bases left in between. From germline, CDR1 is MGHRA and CDR2 YSYEKL. CDR3 sequence: CASSQGRQGYEQYF. The CDR3 coding sequence is TGCGCCAGCAGCCAAGGCCGGCAGGGCTACGAGCAGTACTTC.

There are a few counts of this clonotype. The V and J genes are TRBV3-1 and TRBJ1-2; D not certain. V was cut by 0 bases and J by 4 bases, with 15 bases left in between. The CDR3 covers 16 residues. CDR1 LGHDT and CDR2 YNNKEL come from the germline V gene (reference sequence). The CDR3 here is CASSQDQWEFSYGYTF. The DNA of the CDR3 is TGTGCCAGCAGCCAAGATCAATGGGAGTTCAGCTATGGCTACACCTTC.

This clonotype was found a few times. This sequence joins TRBV4-2 and TRBJ2-3, with 16 bases identical to TRBD2. The CDR3 covers 18 residues. The germline V gene encodes CDR1 LGHNA and CDR2 YNFKEQ. V was pared by 1 base and J by 4 bases, with 5 bases of the junction left unmatched. The CDR3 region is CASSQGGTSGGASDTQYF. The CDR3 region has the DNA TGTGCCAGCAGCCAAGGGGGGACTAGCGGGGGGGCATCAGATACGCAGTATTTT.

This clonotype was counted a few times. J is TRBJ2-2 and V is TRBV5-1; no clear D. The V end lost 4 bases, the J end lost 0 bases, and 7 bases lay between the germline ends. This CDR3 is 14 amino acids long. Germline V gene sequence: CDR1 SGHRS, CDR2 YFSETQ. This CDR3 is CASSGTTNTGELFF. CDR3 sequence (DNA): TGCGCCAGCAGCGGAACTACGAACACCGGGGAGCTGTTTTTT.

The V call is TRBV14, the J call TRBJ2-3; 7 bases agree with TRBD1. The CDR3 runs to 15 residues. V trimming: 4 bases; J trimming: 2 bases; junction bases outside the gene matches: 6. Germline assignment: CDR1 SGHDN and CDR2 FVKESK. The CDR3, as DNA: TGTGCCAGCAGCCTACAGGGGTTCGACACAGATACGCAGTATTTT. It codes for CASSLQGFDTDTQYF.

This clonotype showed up many times. The J gene is TRBJ1-1, the V gene TRBV5-1, with D possibly being TRBD1 (5 bases). Trimming cost V 0 bases and J 4 bases, with 10 bases left between them. In germline, CDR1 is SGHRS, CDR2 YFSETQ. This CDR3 spans 14 amino acids. The CDR3 here is CASSLGQGGTEAFF. In nucleotides, the CDR3 is TGCGCCAGCAGCTTGGGGCAGGGAGGCACTGAAGCTTTCTTT.

This rearrangement joins TRBV24-1 to TRBJ1-4, with 9 bases that match TRBD1. V was pared by 0 bases and J by 8 bases, with 15 bases of the junction left unmatched. The germline CDR1 and CDR2 sequences are KGHDR and SFDVKD. The CDR3 loop spans 19 amino acids. The CDR3 spells CATSDLVWTGDTMKEKLFF. For the CDR3, the DNA is TGTGCCACCAGTGATTTGGTCTGGACAGGGGATACAATGAAGGAAAAACTGTTTTTT.

The V and J genes are TRBV5-1 and TRBJ2-2, with D maybe TRBD2 (7 bases). The CDR3 runs to 17 residues. Germline CDR1 reads SGHRS; CDR2 reads YFSETQ. The V end lost 3 bases, the J end lost 3 bases, and 18 bases lay between the germline ends. CDR3 nucleotides: TGCGCCAGCAGCTCATACCGCGGGGGCCGAGACACCGGGGAGCTGTTTTTT. Protein: CASSSYRGGRDTGELFF.

The genes are TRBV7-9 and TRBJ1-1; the match to TRBD1 covers 8 bases. Trimming cost V 5 bases and J 1 base; bases outside gene matches: 9. This CDR3 contains 16 residues. Per germline, CDR1 SEHNR and CDR2 FQNEAQ (reference sequence). The CDR3 is CASSRILTGENTEAFF. The DNA of the CDR3 is TGTGCCAGCAGCCGAATCTTGACAGGGGAGAACACTGAAGCTTTCTTT.

The rearrangement uses TRBV24-1 and TRBJ2-2; no firm D call. Between the trimmed V and J ends, which lost 5 bases and 7 bases, there was a span of 19 bases. CDR3 size: 16 residues. Per the germline V gene, CDR1 is KGHDR and CDR2 is SFDVKD. CDR3 DNA sequence: TGTGCCACCAGTGGTAAGAGCAAGGACCTCGGCGGGGAGCTGTTTTTT. Translating it yields CATSGKSKDLGGELFF.

Many counts were recorded for this clonotype. The chain has TRBV12-3 or TRBV12-4 and TRBJ1-1, with no clear D. V gave up 0 bases and J gave up 3 bases, with 8 bases separating them. This CDR3 comprises 14 residues. CDR3 in amino acids: CASSLARLDTEAFF. CDR3 coding DNA: TGTGCCAGCAGTTTAGCCCGTCTCGACACTGAAGCTTTCTTT.

This clonotype has only a few counts. The chain combines TRBV5-1 with TRBJ2-1; D possibly uses TRBD1 or TRBD2 (5 bases each). The ends were cut back, 7 bases at V and 0 bases at J, with 17 bases in the middle. In germline, CDR1 is SGHRS, CDR2 YFSETQ. This CDR3 has 16 amino acids. The CDR3 spells CASRRPSGGSYNEQFF. CDR3 in DNA: TGCGCCAGCCGCCGTCCTTCTGGGGGCTCCTACAATGAGCAGTTCTTC.

The chain recombines TRBV12-3 or TRBV12-4 with TRBJ2-7, with D possibly being TRBD1 or TRBD2 (7 bases each). V was pared by 5 bases and J by 4 bases, with 15 bases between. The CDR3 sequence is 14 residues long. Here the CDR3 DNA reads TGTGCCAGCAGTCCCTCAGGGGGGGAATACGAGCAGTACTTC. It encodes CASSPSGGEYEQYF.

The chain uses TRBV10-3 and TRBJ2-3, with 8 bases matching TRBD1. After removal of 6 bases from V and 1 base from J, the junction contained 6 bases not matched to a gene. The CDR3 runs to 15 residues. CDR1 and CDR2 from the germline V gene are ENHRY and SYGVKD. The DNA of the CDR3 is TGTGCCATCAGCTCGGAGGGACAGGGCACAGATACGCAGTATTTT. It codes for CAISSEGQGTDTQYF.

The chain couples TRBV28 to TRBJ2-7; no firm D call. Trimming shortened V by 6 bases and J by 1 base, and 10 bases separated the two germline ends. The germline V gene encodes CDR1 MDHEN and CDR2 SYDVKM. The CDR3 contains 13 residues. The CDR3 sequence is CASSIPTSYEQYF. In DNA, the CDR3 is TGTGCCAGCAGCATCCCAACTTCCTACGAGCAGTACTTC.

The chain joins TRBV7-9 to TRBJ2-1; D unclear. CDR1 and CDR2 (germline): SEHNR, FQNEAQ (reference sequence). The CDR3 is 14 residues long. V lost 8 bases to trimming and J lost 6 bases, with 17 bases between them. CDR3 region: CASVKGAPANEQFF. Here the CDR3 DNA reads TGTGCCAGCGTAAAGGGCGCACCGGCCAATGAGCAGTTCTTC.

This chain joins TRBV18 and TRBJ1-1, with 7 bases matching TRBD1. This CDR3 has 16 residues. Losses at the gene ends were 3 bases for V and 0 bases for J; bases not matched to a gene: 7. Germline CDR1 reads KGHSH; CDR2 reads LQKENI. The CDR3, as DNA: TGTGCCAGCTCACCGGGCCTTAGGGGGCTGAACACTGAAGCTTTCTTT. Residues: CASSPGLRGLNTEAFF.

The rearrangement uses TRBV20-1 and TRBJ1-1; D is undetermined. Germline-derived CDR1 and CDR2 are DFQATT and SNEGSKA (reference sequence). CDR3 length: 11 residues. V was shortened by 6 bases and J by 7 bases, with 12 bases between the two germline ends. The CDR3 bases are TGCAGTGCCCACAATGAGGGTGAAGCTTTCTTT. Translated: CSAHNEGEAFF.

This clonotype occurred a few times. The chain uses TRBV24-1 and TRBJ2-3, with 12 bases lining up with TRBD1. There are 18 residues in the CDR3. The V gene's germline CDR1 is KGHDR and CDR2 SFDVKD. Trimming took 6 bases from V and 5 from J; bases not matched to a gene: 14. The CDR3 reads CATSNTYGRDRGQDTQYF. CDR3 coding DNA: TGTGCCACCAGTAACACCTACGGAAGGGACAGGGGGCAAGATACGCAGTATTTT.

In its sample, this clonotype was seen a few times. This chain links TRBV14 with TRBJ2-7; D is perhaps TRBD2 (6 bases). The CDR3 loop spans 17 amino acids. V was pared by 3 bases and J by 4 bases, with 22 bases between. Per the germline V gene, CDR1 is SGHDN and CDR2 is FVKESK. The CDR3 is CASSQNLMWRGPYEQYF. The CDR3 DNA reads TGTGCCAGCAGCCAGAACCTTATGTGGCGGGGACCTTACGAGCAGTACTTC.

The J gene is TRBJ2-1, the V gene TRBV3-1; TRBD2 matches 11 bases. In germline, CDR1 is LGHDT, CDR2 YNNKEL (reference sequence). V lost 1 base, J lost 6 bases, and 2 bases stayed unmatched. CDR3 length equals 15 residues. Here the CDR3 reads CASSQAGLAANEQFF. Here the CDR3 DNA reads TGTGCCAGCAGCCAAGCGGGACTAGCGGCCAATGAGCAGTTCTTC.

The chain couples TRBV21-1 to TRBJ2-7; the tabulated D call, TRBD1, remains unverified against the DNA. TRBV21-1 is recorded as a pseudogene. The CDR3 contains 20 residues. CDR3 sequence (DNA): TGTGCCTTAGCCGGGACAGGGGGCGTCGCTTTCGTCTTTGGATCCTACGAGCAGTACTTC. This sequence encodes CALAGTGGVAFVFGSYEQYF.

The rearrangement joins TRBV2 to TRBJ1-1, with D tentatively TRBD1 (5 bases). The V end was cut by 3 bases, the J end by 1 base, with 9 bases between. Germline V gene sequence: CDR1 SNHLY, CDR2 FYNNEI. This CDR3 has 14 amino acids. CDR3 in DNA: TGTGCCAGCAGTGATGCAGGGACGAACACTGAAGCTTTCTTT. Translated, it gives CASSDAGTNTEAFF.

The table lists this clonotype with many counts. One end of the junction is discordant with germline, which a read error may explain. The chain carries TRBV5-1 and TRBJ2-3; no definite D call. The CDR3 sequence is 12 residues long. CDR1 and CDR2 (germline): SGHRS, YFSETQ. The CDR3 here is CASSLYSDTQYF. The CDR3 bases are TGTGCCAGCAGTTTGTATTCAGATACGCAGTATTTT.

This clonotype occurred many times. The chain joins TRBV5-5 to TRBJ2-2; D not certain. Germline V gives CDR1 SGHKS, CDR2 YYEKEE (reference sequence). Deletions cut 0 bases from V and 4 bases from J, with 4 bases between. The CDR3 sequence is 13 residues long. The CDR3 bases are TGTGCCAGCAGCTTGGATTTCACCGGGGAGCTGTTTTTT. Translated: CASSLDFTGELFF.

This clonotype was observed a handful of times. This chain links TRBV12-3 or TRBV12-4 with TRBJ2-1; D gene ambiguous. CDR3 length equals 14 residues. Deletions cut 3 bases from V and 7 bases from J, with 13 bases between. The CDR3 is CASSFHPFMNEQFF. The CDR3 DNA follows: TGTGCCAGCAGTTTTCATCCCTTTATGAATGAGCAGTTCTTC.

This clonotype was recorded a few times. This chain joins TRBV30 and TRBJ1-5; D gene uncertain. From germline, CDR1 is GTSNPN and CDR2 SVGIG (reference sequence). The CDR3 totals 13 residues. With 2 bases removed from V and 4 bases from J, the gap between germline ends came to 9 bases. The CDR3 bases are TGTGCCTGGAGTAGCACAGTTAATCAGCCCCAGCATTTT. Amino acid sequence: CAWSSTVNQPQHF.